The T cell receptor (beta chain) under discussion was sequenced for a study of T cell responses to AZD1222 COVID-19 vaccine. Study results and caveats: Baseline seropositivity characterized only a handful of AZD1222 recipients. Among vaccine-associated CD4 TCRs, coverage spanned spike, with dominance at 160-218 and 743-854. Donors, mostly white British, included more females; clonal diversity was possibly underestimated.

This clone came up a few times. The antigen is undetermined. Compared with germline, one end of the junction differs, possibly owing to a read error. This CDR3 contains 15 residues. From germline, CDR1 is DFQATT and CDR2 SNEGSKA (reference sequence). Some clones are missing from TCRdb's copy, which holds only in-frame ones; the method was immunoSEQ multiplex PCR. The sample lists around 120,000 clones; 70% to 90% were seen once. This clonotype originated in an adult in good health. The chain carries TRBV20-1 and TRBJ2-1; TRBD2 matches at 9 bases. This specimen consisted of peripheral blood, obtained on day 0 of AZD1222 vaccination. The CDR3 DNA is TGCAGTGCTGGTGGAGGGACTAGCTCCCACAATGAGCAGTTCTTC. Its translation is CSAGGGTSSHNEQFF.